The rows below give T cell receptor beta chains drawn from one sample of a study of beta chain features in type 1 diabetes. Assay: immunoSEQ multiplex PCR; the TCRdb copy retains only in-frame clones and omits some. Counted here are 250,000 or so clones, less than 35% occurring once; the ten biggest clones make up approximately 4%. The sample comprised central memory CD4+ T cells from blood. The receptors stem from a man aged 25 to 40 in good health. Both conserved end residues are part of each CDR3. A D gene is named only where the DNA matches it firmly. Rows may omit the clone size; those that give it use once, few, many or a size class.

v_gene	abundance	d_gene	j_gene	CDR3aa	CDR3nt
TRBV18	few	-	TRBJ2-2	CASSPIRGSNTGELFF	TGTGCCAGCTCACCAATTCGAGGCTCGAACACCGGGGAGCTGTTTTTT
TRBV29-1	-	-	TRBJ2-3	CSVVSPPGTDTQYF	TGCAGCGTTGTAAGCCCCCCGGGCACAGATACGCAGTATTTT
TRBV5-1	-	TRBD1	TRBJ1-1	CASSSGQMNTEAFF	TGCGCCAGCAGCTCGGGACAGATGAACACTGAAGCTTTCTTT
TRBV28	few	-	TRBJ2-5	CASNPVYGRGTGTQYF	TGTGCCAGCAACCCGGTGTATGGCAGGGGCACGGGGACCCAGTACTTC
TRBV15	few	-	TRBJ2-3	CATSDYSGDTQYF	TGTGCCACCAGCGACTACAGTGGAGATACGCAGTATTTT
TRBV4-2	-	TRBD1	TRBJ1-1	CASSMRTGNTEAFF	TGTGCCAGCAGCATGCGGACAGGGAACACTGAAGCTTTCTTT
TRBV29-1	few	TRBD1	TRBJ2-3	CSVRDRGWGADTQYF	TGCAGCGTCCGGGACAGGGGATGGGGCGCAGATACGCAGTATTTT
TRBV5-6	few	-	TRBJ2-3	CASSLGPTSTDTQYF	TGTGCCAGCAGCTTGGGACCGACTAGCACAGATACGCAGTATTTT
TRBV14	-	-	TRBJ2-7	CASSQVGGCGSKIYEQYF	TGTGCCAGCAGCCAAGTCGGGGGTTGTGGCTCGAAGATATACGAGCAGTACTTC
TRBV6-1	few	-	TRBJ2-7	CASSHSSEQYF	TGTGCCAGCAGTCATTCGAGCGAGCAGTACTTC
TRBV15	-	-	TRBJ1-5	CATSNREGNQPQHF	TGTGCCACCAGCAACAGGGAAGGCAATCAGCCCCAGCATTTT
TRBV27	-	-	TRBJ2-7	CASSLLARGSYEQYF	TGTGCCAGCAGTTTATTGGCGAGAGGGTCCTACGAGCAGTACTTC
TRBV11-3	-	TRBD2	TRBJ2-7	CASSSRLAGDYEQYF	TGTGCCAGCAGCTCCCGTCTAGCGGGGGATTACGAGCAGTACTTC
TRBV7-9	few	TRBD2	TRBJ2-1	CASRFPRVAGTNEQFF	TGTGCCAGCAGGTTTCCGAGGGTAGCGGGTACCAATGAGCAGTTCTTC
TRBV27	few	TRBD1	TRBJ2-3	CASSSRGTGVTDTQYF	TGTGCCAGCAGTTCCCGCGGGACAGGGGTAACAGATACGCAGTATTTT
TRBV11-1	few	-	TRBJ1-2	CASSFDGDYGYTF	TGTGCCAGCAGCTTCGACGGGGACTATGGCTACACCTTC
TRBV19	-	TRBD1	TRBJ2-5	CASTLRGSYQETQYF	TGTGCCAGTACCCTCAGGGGGTCTTACCAAGAGACCCAGTACTTC
TRBV30	-	-	TRBJ2-1	CAWKGAWAGSYNEQFF	TGTGCCTGGAAAGGGGCGTGGGCGGGCTCCTACAATGAGCAGTTCTTC
TRBV30	-	-	TRBJ1-3	CAWRQAGSGNTIYF	TGTGCCTGGAGACAGGCCGGCTCTGGAAACACCATATATTTT
TRBV18	-	-	TRBJ2-3	CASSPYGQTTDTQYF	TGTGCCAGCTCACCGTACGGACAGACCACAGATACGCAGTATTTT
TRBV7-2	once	-	TRBJ2-2	CASSLGAPGRTTGELFF	TGTGCCAGCAGCTTAGGGGCACCGGGGCGTACGACCGGGGAGCTGTTTTTT
TRBV7-2	-	TRBD1	TRBJ2-7	CASSASPDRVTYEQYF	TGTGCCAGCAGCGCGTCGCCGGACAGGGTTACTTACGAGCAGTACTTC
TRBV6-4	-	-	TRBJ1-2	CASRPTGPGYTF	TGTGCCAGCAGACCGACGGGTCCAGGCTACACCTTC
TRBV5-4	few	TRBD1	TRBJ2-4	CASSPGQGDIQYF	TGTGCCAGCAGCCCAGGCCAGGGGGACATTCAGTACTTC
TRBV4-2	few	-	TRBJ1-4	CASSQEDSTNEKLFF	TGTGCCAGCAGCCAAGAGGACTCAACTAATGAAAAACTGTTTTTT
TRBV28	-	TRBD2	TRBJ2-4	CASSSGTSGRPHDRF	TGTGCCAGCAGCTCCGGGACTAGCGGGAGGCCCCACGATCGGTTC
TRBV9	few	TRBD2	TRBJ2-7	CASSADRTSGGTYEQYF	TGTGCCAGCAGCGCCGACAGGACTAGCGGGGGAACCTACGAGCAGTACTTC
TRBV2	many	-	TRBJ2-1	CASAQTSSYNEQFF	TGTGCCAGCGCCCAGACTAGTTCCTACAATGAGCAGTTCTTC
TRBV29-1	few	-	TRBJ1-2	CSTRGADYTF	TGCAGCACTCGAGGGGCGGACTACACCTTC
TRBV11-2	-	-	TRBJ2-5	CASRSLTHSGETQYF	TGTGCCAGCAGATCCTTGACACACTCGGGAGAGACCCAGTACTTC
TRBV2	-	-	TRBJ2-2	CASTSGSTGELFF	TGTGCCAGCACTTCGGGGAGCACCGGGGAGCTGTTTTTT
TRBV28	few	-	TRBJ1-1	CASSTPGRRAFF	TGTGCCAGCAGTACCCCGGGACGGAGGGCTTTCTTT
TRBV30	-	-	TRBJ2-3	CAWSVYGDTQYF	TGTGCCTGGAGTGTATACGGGGATACGCAGTATTTT
TRBV6-5	-	-	TRBJ2-7	CASRRGLSYEQYF	TGTGCCAGCAGGCGGGGGCTCTCCTACGAGCAGTACTTC
TRBV15	-	-	TRBJ1-1	CATRTGENTEAFF	TGTGCCACCAGAACGGGGGAGAACACTGAAGCTTTCTTT
TRBV15	few	-	TRBJ1-5	CATSRPPGGLASTHF	TGTGCCACCAGCCGCCCCCCCGGGGGGTTGGCCTCAACGCATTTT
TRBV5-4	-	-	TRBJ1-2	CASTPAGEGYGYTF	TGTGCCAGCACCCCGGCAGGGGAGGGCTATGGCTACACCTTC
TRBV5-4	few	-	TRBJ2-1	CASSRTSEQFF	TGTGCCAGCAGCAGAACAAGTGAGCAGTTCTTC
TRBV5-4	few	TRBD1	TRBJ2-7	CASSLTGGPYEQYF	TGTGCCAGCAGCTTGACAGGGGGCCCCTACGAGCAGTACTTC
TRBV15	few	-	TRBJ1-5	CSTSREGVANQPQHF	TGTTCCACCAGCAGAGAGGGGGTGGCCAATCAGCCCCAGCATTTT
TRBV10-3	few	TRBD1	TRBJ1-2	CAISGQGANYGYTF	TGTGCCATCAGTGGACAGGGGGCAAACTATGGCTACACCTTC
TRBV30	-	TRBD1	TRBJ2-5	CAGSRGLGETQYF	TGTGCCGGCAGCAGGGGGCTTGGAGAGACCCAGTACTTC
TRBV30	many	TRBD2	TRBJ2-3	CAWSVGSGGPQYF	TGTGCCTGGAGTGTCGGTAGCGGGGGTCCGCAGTATTTT
TRBV18	-	TRBD2	TRBJ2-5	CASSPRTSKETQYF	TGTGCCAGCTCACCGCGGACTAGCAAGGAGACCCAGTACTTC
TRBV11-2	-	TRBD2	TRBJ2-1	CASSRSGASGEQFF	TGTGCCAGCAGCCGGAGCGGGGCCAGCGGAGAGCAGTTCTTC
TRBV15	few	-	TRBJ1-5	CATSRQVGNQPQHF	TGTGCCACCAGCAGGCAGGTCGGCAATCAGCCCCAGCATTTT
TRBV4-2	few	-	TRBJ1-5	CASSPGEGAGLSPQHF	TGTGCCAGCAGCCCCGGGGAAGGGGCCGGCTTGTCGCCCCAGCATTTT